This note documents a single T cell receptor (beta chain) sequence. No antigen is known for it. The CDR3 totals 15 residues. The germline V gene has CDR1 MGHRA and CDR2 YSYEKL. The data are from a study of tumor and adjacent non-tumor tissue in lung cancer. At the level of the study: Patients were aged about 30 to 85, approximately ten men and about five women, stage I to III. Each sample yielded 3.9 million or so productive TCRbeta reads on average.

This sample's RNA came from whole unsorted tissue. A modified ARM-PCR protocol with three rounds of nested PCR amplified TCRbeta. Via MiXCR, TCRdb re-called the multiplex PCR reads, giving one row per CDR3 protein. The sample has roughly 75,000 distinct CDR3 sequences, under 80% seen once. The study's findings and limits: Patients with more diverse tumor TCRs had worse survival. TCR diversity was significantly greater in tumor than normal lung tissue.

Sequenced sample: lung tumor tissue. The receptor's source is a woman between 45 and 65 years old with non-small cell lung cancer. The chain has TRBV4-1 and TRBJ2-5; TRBD2 matches 7 bases. The CDR3 here is CTSSQAERDVETQYF. CDR3 sequence (DNA): TGCACGAGTAGCCAAGCGGAGCGGGATGTGGAGACCCAGTACTTC.